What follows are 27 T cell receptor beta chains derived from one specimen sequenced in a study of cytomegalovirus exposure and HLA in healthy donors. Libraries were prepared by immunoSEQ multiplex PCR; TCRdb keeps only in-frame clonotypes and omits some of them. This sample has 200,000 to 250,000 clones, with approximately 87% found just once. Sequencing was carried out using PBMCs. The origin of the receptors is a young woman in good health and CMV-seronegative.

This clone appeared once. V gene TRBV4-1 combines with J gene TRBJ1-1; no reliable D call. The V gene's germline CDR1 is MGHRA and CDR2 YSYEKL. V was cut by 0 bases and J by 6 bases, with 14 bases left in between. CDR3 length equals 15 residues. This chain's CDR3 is CASSQDSLPGAEAFF. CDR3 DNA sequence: TGCGCCAGCAGCCAAGATTCCCTGCCTGGGGCTGAAGCTTTCTTT.

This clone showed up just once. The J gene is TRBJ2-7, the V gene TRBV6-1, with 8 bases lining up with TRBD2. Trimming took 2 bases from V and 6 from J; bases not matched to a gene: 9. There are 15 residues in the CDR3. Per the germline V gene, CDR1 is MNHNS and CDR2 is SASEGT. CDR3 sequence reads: CASSESSRGVGEQYF. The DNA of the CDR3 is TGTGCCAGCAGTGAAAGTTCGCGGGGGGTCGGCGAGCAGTACTTC.

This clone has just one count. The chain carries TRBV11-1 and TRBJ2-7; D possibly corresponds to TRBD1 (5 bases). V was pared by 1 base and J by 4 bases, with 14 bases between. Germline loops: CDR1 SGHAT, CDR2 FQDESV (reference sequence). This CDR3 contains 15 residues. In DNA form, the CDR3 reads TGTGCCAGCAGCTTAGTTCCAGGGAAGGGATACGAGCAGTACTTC. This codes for CASSLVPGKGYEQYF. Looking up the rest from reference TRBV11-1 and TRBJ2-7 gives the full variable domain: EAEVAQSPRYKITEKSQAVAFWCDPISGHATLYWYRQILGQGPELLVQFQDESVVDDSQLPKDRFSAERLKGVDSTLKIQPAELGDSAMYLCASSLVPGKGYEQYFGPGTRLTVT.

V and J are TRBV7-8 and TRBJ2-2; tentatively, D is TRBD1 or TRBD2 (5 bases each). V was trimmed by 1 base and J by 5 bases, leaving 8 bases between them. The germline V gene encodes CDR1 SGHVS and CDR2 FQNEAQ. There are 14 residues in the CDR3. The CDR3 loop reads CASSLGGVTGELFF. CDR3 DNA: TGTGCCAGCAGCTTAGGAGGGGTTACCGGGGAGCTGTTTTTT.

CDR3 residues: CASREGGGQYEQYF. As DNA, the CDR3 is TGTGCCAGTAGGGAAGGGGGCGGTCAGTACGAGCAGTACTTC. The chain joins TRBV27 to TRBJ2-7, with 7 nucleotides matching TRBD1. The V and J ends lost 9 bases and 4 bases, in that order; junction bases with no gene match: 12. Germline-derived CDR1 and CDR2 are MNHEY and SMNVEV (reference sequence). The CDR3 is 14 residues long.

This CDR3 is CASSVDSTGHNSGNTIYF. The CDR3, as DNA: TGTGCCAGCAGCGTGGACAGTACGGGTCACAACTCTGGAAACACCATATATTTT. The gene calls are TRBV9 and TRBJ1-3; weak D call: TRBD1 (6 bases). This CDR3 spans 18 amino acids. Germline-derived CDR1 and CDR2 are SGDLS and YYNGEE. V lost 2 bases and J lost 0, with 18 bases in between.

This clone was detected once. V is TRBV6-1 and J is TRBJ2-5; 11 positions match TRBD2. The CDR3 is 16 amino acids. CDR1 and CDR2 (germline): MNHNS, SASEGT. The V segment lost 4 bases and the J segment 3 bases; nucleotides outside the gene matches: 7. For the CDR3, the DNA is TGTGCCAGCAGTGCTCAACTAGCGGGAGTTAAAGAGACCCAGTACTTC. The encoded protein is CASSAQLAGVKETQYF.

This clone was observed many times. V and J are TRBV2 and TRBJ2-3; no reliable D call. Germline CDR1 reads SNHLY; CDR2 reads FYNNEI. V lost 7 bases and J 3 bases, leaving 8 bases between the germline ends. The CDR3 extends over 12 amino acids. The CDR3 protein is CASTVVTDTQYF. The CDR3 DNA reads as TGTGCCAGCACGGTTGTGACAGATACGCAGTATTTT.

The chain's CDR3 is CASSSLMTGANYGYTF. CDR3 DNA: TGTGCCAGCAGTTCCCTCATGACAGGGGCTAACTATGGCTACACCTTC. J is TRBJ1-2 and V is TRBV27; 8 bases match TRBD1. The CDR3 runs 16 residues. After removal of 4 bases from V and 0 bases from J, the junction contained 7 bases not matched to a gene. The V gene's germline CDR1 is MNHEY and CDR2 SMNVEV (reference sequence).

The CDR3 here is CTSSHFRGEGVVGNQPQHF. The CDR3 DNA sequence: TGCACCAGCAGCCATTTTAGGGGGGAAGGGGTGGTTGGCAATCAGCCCCAGCATTTT. The chain couples TRBV1 to TRBJ1-5. TRBV1 is designated a pseudogene. The CDR3 extends over 19 amino acids.

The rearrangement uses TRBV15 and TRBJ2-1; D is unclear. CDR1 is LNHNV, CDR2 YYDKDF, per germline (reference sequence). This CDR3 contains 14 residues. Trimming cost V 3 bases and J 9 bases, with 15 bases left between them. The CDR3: CATSRSLVRSEQFF. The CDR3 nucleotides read TGTGCCACCAGCAGGTCATTGGTCCGAAGTGAGCAGTTCTTC.

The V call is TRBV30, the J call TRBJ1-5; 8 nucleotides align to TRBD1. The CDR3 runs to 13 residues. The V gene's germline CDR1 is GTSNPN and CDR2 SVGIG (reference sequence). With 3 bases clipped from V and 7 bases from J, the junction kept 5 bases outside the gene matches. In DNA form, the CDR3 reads TGTGCCTGGAGCGAGACAGGGGTCCAGCCCCAGCATTTT. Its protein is CAWSETGVQPQHF.

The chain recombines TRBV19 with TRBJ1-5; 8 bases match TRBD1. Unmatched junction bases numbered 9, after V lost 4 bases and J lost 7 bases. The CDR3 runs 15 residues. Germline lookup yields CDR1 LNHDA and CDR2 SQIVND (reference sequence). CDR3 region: CASSTRTGSGQPQHF. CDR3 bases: TGTGCCAGTAGTACTCGGACAGGGTCGGGACAGCCCCAGCATTTT.

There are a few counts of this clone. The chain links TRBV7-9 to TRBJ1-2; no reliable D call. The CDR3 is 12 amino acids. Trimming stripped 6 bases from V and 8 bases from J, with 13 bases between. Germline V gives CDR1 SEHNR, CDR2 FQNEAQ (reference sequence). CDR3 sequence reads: CASSRVIGGYTF. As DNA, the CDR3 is TGTGCCAGCAGTCGTGTCATAGGAGGCTACACCTTC.

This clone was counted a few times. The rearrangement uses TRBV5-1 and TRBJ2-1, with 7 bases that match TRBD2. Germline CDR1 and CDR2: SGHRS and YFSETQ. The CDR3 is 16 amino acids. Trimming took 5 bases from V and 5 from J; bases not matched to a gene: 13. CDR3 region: CASSLSPPSGNNEQFF. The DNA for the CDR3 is TGCGCCAGCAGTCTCTCCCCCCCTAGCGGTAACAATGAGCAGTTCTTC. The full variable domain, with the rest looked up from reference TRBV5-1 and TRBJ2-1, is KAGVTQTPRYLIKTRGQQVTLSCSPISGHRSVSWYQQTPGQGLQFLFEYFSETQRNKGNFPGRFSGRQFSNSRSEMNVSTLELGDSALYLCASSLSPPSGNNEQFFGPGTRLTVL.

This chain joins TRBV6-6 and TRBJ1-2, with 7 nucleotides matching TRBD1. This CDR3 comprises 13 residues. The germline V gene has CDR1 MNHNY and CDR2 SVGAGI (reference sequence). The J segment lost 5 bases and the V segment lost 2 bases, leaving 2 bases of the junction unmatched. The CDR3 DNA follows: TGTGCCAGCAGTTACGACAGGGAATATGGCTACACCTTC. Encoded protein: CASSYDREYGYTF.

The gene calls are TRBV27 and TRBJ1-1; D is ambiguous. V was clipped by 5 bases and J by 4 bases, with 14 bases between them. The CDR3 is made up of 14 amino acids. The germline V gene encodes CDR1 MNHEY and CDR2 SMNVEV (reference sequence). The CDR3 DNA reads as TGTGCCAGCAGTCCGGCCAGGATGGGCACTGAAGCTTTCTTT. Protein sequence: CASSPARMGTEAFF.

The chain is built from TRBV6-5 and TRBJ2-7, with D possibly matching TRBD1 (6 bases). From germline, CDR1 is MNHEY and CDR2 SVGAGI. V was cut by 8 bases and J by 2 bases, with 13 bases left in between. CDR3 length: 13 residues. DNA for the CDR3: TGTGCCAGCGGACATGGGGGCACCTACGAGCAGTACTTC. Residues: CASGHGGTYEQYF.

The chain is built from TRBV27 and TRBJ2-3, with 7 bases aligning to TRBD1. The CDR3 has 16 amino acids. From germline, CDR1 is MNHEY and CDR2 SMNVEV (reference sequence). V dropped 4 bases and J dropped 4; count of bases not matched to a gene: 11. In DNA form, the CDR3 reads TGTGCCAGCAGTTCACAGGGGACCATAAACTCAGATACGCAGTATTTT. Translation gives CASSSQGTINSDTQYF.

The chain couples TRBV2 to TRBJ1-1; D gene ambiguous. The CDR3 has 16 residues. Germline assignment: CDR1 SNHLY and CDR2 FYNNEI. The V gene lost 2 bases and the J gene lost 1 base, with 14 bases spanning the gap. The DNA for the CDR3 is TGTGCCAGCAGTGAACTGCAGGCGGGTGGGAACACTGAAGCTTTCTTT. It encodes CASSELQAGGNTEAFF.

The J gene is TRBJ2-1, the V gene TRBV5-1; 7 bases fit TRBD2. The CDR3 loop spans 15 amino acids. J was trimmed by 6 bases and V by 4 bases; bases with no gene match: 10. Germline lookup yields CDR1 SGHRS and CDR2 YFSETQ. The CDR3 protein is CASSAPSVAGNEQFF. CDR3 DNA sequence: TGCGCCAGCAGCGCCCCTTCGGTAGCGGGCAATGAGCAGTTCTTC.

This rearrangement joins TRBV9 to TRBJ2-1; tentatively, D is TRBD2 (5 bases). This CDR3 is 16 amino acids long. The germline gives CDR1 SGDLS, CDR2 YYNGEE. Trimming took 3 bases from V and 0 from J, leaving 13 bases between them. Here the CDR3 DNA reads TGTGCCAGCAGCGCCTCCATAGGGAGCTCCTACAATGAGCAGTTCTTC. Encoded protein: CASSASIGSSYNEQFF.

CDR3 sequence reads: CASSLRDSLYEQYF. Here the CDR3 DNA reads TGCGCCAGCAGCCTCCGGGACTCTCTCTACGAGCAGTACTTC. V and J are TRBV5-1 and TRBJ2-7; perhaps TRBD2 as D (6 bases). V lost 4 bases to trimming and J lost 3 bases, with 14 bases between them. Germline CDR1 reads SGHRS; CDR2 reads YFSETQ. The CDR3 sequence is 14 residues long.

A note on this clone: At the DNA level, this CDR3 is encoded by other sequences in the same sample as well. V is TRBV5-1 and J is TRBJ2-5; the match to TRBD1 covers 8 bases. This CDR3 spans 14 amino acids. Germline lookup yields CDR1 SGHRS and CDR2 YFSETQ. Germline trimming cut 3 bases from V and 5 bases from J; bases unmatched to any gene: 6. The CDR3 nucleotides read TGCGCCAGCAGCTCAGGACAGGGTCGGGAGACCCAGTACTTC. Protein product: CASSSGQGRETQYF.

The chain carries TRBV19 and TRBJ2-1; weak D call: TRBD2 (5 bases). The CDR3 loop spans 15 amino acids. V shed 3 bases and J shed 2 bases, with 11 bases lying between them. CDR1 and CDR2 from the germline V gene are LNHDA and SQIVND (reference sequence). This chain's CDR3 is CASSIRAGPYNEQFF. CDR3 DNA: TGTGCCAGTAGTATTCGGGCGGGCCCCTACAATGAGCAGTTCTTC.

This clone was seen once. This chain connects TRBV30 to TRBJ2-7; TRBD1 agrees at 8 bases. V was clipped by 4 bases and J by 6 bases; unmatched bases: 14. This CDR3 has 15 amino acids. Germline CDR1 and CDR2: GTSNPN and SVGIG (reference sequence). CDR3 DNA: TGTGCCTGGACTCCTGGGACAGGACCACCTGGCGAGCAGTACTTC. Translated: CAWTPGTGPPGEQYF.

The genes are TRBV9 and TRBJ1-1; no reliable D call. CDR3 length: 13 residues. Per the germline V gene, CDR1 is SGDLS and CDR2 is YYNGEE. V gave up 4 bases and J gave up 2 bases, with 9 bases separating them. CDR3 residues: CASSPDFNTEAFF. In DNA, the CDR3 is TGTGCCAGCAGCCCCGATTTCAACACTGAAGCTTTCTTT.